The clone carrying this TCR beta chain came up once. Reverse transcription of roughly 0.45 to 1 ug RNA used random hexamers. MiXCR, applied by TCRdb to the immunoSEQ multiplex PCR reads, yields one record per CDR3 protein. The sample includes more than 95,000 distinct CDR3 sequences, around 94% of them seen just once. This entry comes from a study of CD8 T cells in Susac syndrome. The V and J ends lost 10 bases and 7 bases, in that order; junction bases with no gene match: 6. CDR1 MNHNS and CDR2 SASEGT come from the germline V gene. The CDR3 consists of 12 residues. Sequencing was done on a sample of CD4+ T cells from PBMCs. The gene calls are TRBV6-1 and TRBJ2-1; 8 bases are a match to TRBD1. The TCR was taken from a human donor with multiple sclerosis. DNA for the CDR3: TGTGCCATAGGACAGGGTGTAAATGAGCAGTTCTTC. Translation: CAIGQGVNEQFF.